The 2 T cell receptor beta chains given below trace back to one sample, sequenced in a study of blood T cell repertoires in COVID-19. Libraries were prepared by immunoSEQ multiplex PCR; TCRdb keeps only in-frame clonotypes and omits some of them. The sample has fewer than 350,000 clones; around 91% are singletons. Sequenced: PBMCs or T cells enriched from blood (not recorded which). The receptors originated from a woman younger than 30 with acute COVID-19.

The chain is built from TRBV12-3 or TRBV12-4 and TRBJ2-1; no firm D call. Trimming removed 4 bases at V and 7 bases at J, with 8 bases between. This CDR3 is built from 12 residues. CDR3 region: CASSWSRNEQFF. The CDR3 DNA sequence: TGTGCCAGCAGTTGGAGTAGGAATGAGCAGTTCTTC.

The genes are TRBV19 and TRBJ2-3; the match to TRBD2 covers 7 bases. Germline V gene data show CDR1 as LNHDA and CDR2 as SQIVND (reference sequence). CDR3 length: 14 residues. J was trimmed by 0 bases and V by 5 bases; bases with no gene match: 2. Here the CDR3 reads CASSLAGSTDTQYF. The CDR3 DNA is TGTGCCAGTAGTTTAGCGGGTAGCACAGATACGCAGTATTTT.